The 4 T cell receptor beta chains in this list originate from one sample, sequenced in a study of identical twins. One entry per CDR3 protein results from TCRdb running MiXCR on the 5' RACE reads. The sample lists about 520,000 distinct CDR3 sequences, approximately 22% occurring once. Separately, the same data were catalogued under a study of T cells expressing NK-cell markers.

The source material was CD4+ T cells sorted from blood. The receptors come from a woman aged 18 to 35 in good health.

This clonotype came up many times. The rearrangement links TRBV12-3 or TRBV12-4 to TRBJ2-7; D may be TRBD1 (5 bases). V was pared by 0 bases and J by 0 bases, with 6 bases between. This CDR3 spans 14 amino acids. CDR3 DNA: TGTGCCAGCAGTTTAGCGCAGGGCTCCTACGAGCAGTACTTC. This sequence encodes CASSLAQGSYEQYF.

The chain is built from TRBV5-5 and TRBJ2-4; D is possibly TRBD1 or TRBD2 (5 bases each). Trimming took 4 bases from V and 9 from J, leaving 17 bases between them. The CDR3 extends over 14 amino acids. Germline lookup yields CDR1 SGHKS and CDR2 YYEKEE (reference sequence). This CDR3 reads CASSPGPGWGIQYF. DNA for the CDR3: TGTGCCAGCAGCCCGGGACCCGGGTGGGGCATTCAGTACTTC.

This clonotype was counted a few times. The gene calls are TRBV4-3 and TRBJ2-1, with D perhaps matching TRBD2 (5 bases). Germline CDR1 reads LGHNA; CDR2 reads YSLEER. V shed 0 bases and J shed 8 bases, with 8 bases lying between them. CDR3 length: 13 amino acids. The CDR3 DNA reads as TGCGCCAGCAGCCAAGAGGTGGGAGATGAGCAGTTCTTC. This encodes CASSQEVGDEQFF.

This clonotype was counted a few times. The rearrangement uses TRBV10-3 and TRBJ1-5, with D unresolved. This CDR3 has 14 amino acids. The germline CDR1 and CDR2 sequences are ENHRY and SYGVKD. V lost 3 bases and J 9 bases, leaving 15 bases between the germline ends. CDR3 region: CAISDGEEEMPQHF. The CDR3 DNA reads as TGTGCCATCAGTGACGGGGAGGAGGAGATGCCCCAGCATTTT.